The T cell receptor beta chain under discussion was sequenced for a study of metastatic and nonmetastatic thyroid tumors. Study overall: Repertoire comparison spanned blood and tumor or nodule tissue of malignant and benign thyroid patients. Overall study findings and caveats: A significant increase in TCR beta diversity was reportedly seen in malignant thyroid tumors relative to benign nodules, in blood and tumor.

Original processing methods: The study's classifier, a distant-metastasis tool for papillary thyroid cancer, was built using CDR3 differences across clinicopathological groups. Using MiXCR, TCRdb reanalyzed the PCR reads. These V and J calls are TCRdb output, not the study's own analysis. The table lists roughly 15,000 clones, approximately 19% of them singletons. Before thyroid surgery, none of the patients had received any treatment. Comment on this clone: The antigen is not known.

Trimming cost V 6 bases and J 6 bases, with 20 bases left between them. This CDR3 is built from 15 residues. The sequenced material came from blood. This sequence was found in a female donor with papillary thyroid cancer or a benign thyroid nodule (not recorded which). Some clones in this sample may be carry-over from other donors' samples. The V and J genes are TRBV12-3 or TRBV12-4 and TRBJ1-2, with a possible D match to TRBD1 (6 bases). CDR3 protein: CASRSSGEELHGYTF. The CDR3 DNA follows: TGTGCCAGCAGATCCTCAGGGGAGGAGTTGCATGGCTACACCTTC.